One and the same sample provided the 15 T cell receptor beta chains below, sequenced in a study of shared clonotypes between healthy human individuals (dated by TCRdb to 2019 to 2021). Library preparation used the immunoSEQ multiplex PCR assay. This is the immuneACCESS table as TCRdb keeps it, with only in-frame sequences that have V and J called. A part of the clones is gone; compared with another copy, unresolved V genes explain less than half, and the rest is unexplained. This sample gives about 2.4 million clones in total; roughly 93% of them show up just once. The ten most abundant clones make up 0.36% of the sample. The sample comprised naive CD4+ T cells from PBMCs. The cell subset or site label, as the study defines it: CD45RA+ positively selected. These TCRs come from a man between 18 and 35 years old in good health. Some clones in this sample may be carry-over from other donors' samples.

The rearrangement links TRBV5-1 to TRBJ2-2, with D perhaps given as TRBD1 or TRBD2 (5 bases each). The germline CDR1 and CDR2 sequences are SGHRS and YFSETQ. The length of the CDR3 is 15 residues. Trimming removed 3 bases from V and 0 bases from J, with 9 bases in between. Written as DNA, the CDR3 is TGCGCCAGCAGCTGGGACGCCTCGAACACCGGGGAGCTGTTTTTT. Encoded protein: CASSWDASNTGELFF.

This clone is a singleton in its sample. J is TRBJ2-3 and V is TRBV4-1; 14 positions match TRBD2. The V segment lost 1 base and the J segment 5 bases; nucleotides outside the gene matches: 2. The CDR3 is 16 amino acids. The V gene's germline CDR1 is MGHRA and CDR2 YSYEKL. The CDR3 bases are TGCGCCAGCAGCCAAGGGGGACTAGCGGGAGAAGATACGCAGTATTTT. It codes for CASSQGGLAGEDTQYF.

The V and J genes are TRBV25-1 and TRBJ1-3, with D maybe TRBD1 (6 bases). Trimming took off 8 bases at V and 8 bases at J, with 19 bases between the two ends. Germline CDR1 MGHDK, CDR2 SYGVNS. This CDR3 spans 14 amino acids. Here the CDR3 DNA reads TGTGCCAGCGGGGGGCGGACCGGGTTGGACACCATATATTTT. The encoded protein is CASGGRTGLDTIYF.

The chain carries TRBV6-9 and TRBJ2-1; 8 bases are a match to TRBD2. The V gene's germline CDR1 is MNHGY and CDR2 SVAAGI. J was trimmed by 3 bases and V by 0 bases; bases with no gene match: 10. The CDR3 has 18 amino acids. CDR3 sequence: CASSYSGAGAFFYNEQFF. The CDR3 DNA reads TGTGCCAGCAGTTATTCGGGAGCGGGAGCTTTTTTCTACAATGAGCAGTTCTTC.

This clone was picked up one time. The chain carries TRBV6-1 and TRBJ2-7; tentatively, D is TRBD1 or TRBD2 (5 bases each). CDR1 MNHNS and CDR2 SASEGT come from the germline V gene. The CDR3 has 13 residues. V was cut by 7 bases and J by 5 bases, with 15 bases left in between. This CDR3 is CASTQRGVNEQYF. CDR3 sequence (DNA): TGTGCCAGCACACAAAGAGGGGTCAACGAGCAGTACTTC.

This clone has a single count. The rearrangement joins TRBV28 to TRBJ2-1; D uncertain. V was pared by 6 bases and J by 7 bases, with 7 bases between. Germline V gene lookup returns CDR1 MDHEN and CDR2 SYDVKM. The CDR3 spans 11 residues. CDR3 sequence reads: CASSARNEQFF. In DNA form, the CDR3 reads TGTGCCAGCAGCGCGAGAAATGAGCAGTTCTTC.

J is TRBJ2-2 and V is TRBV6-5; TRBD1 matches 7 bases. Trimming removed 6 bases from V and 3 bases from J; junction bases left unmatched: 7. The CDR3 has 15 residues. Germline CDR1 and CDR2: MNHEY and SVGAGI. The CDR3 coding sequence is TGTGCCAGCAGCCTCGGACAGGAATACACCGGGGAGCTGTTTTTT. This codes for CASSLGQEYTGELFF.

This rearrangement joins TRBV5-1 to TRBJ2-5; 7 bases match TRBD1. This CDR3 has 14 residues. Germline CDR1 reads SGHRS; CDR2 reads YFSETQ. J gave up 5 bases and V 4 bases, and 8 bases lay outside the gene matches. The CDR3 region is CASSKLGTDETQYF. The CDR3 DNA reads TGCGCCAGCAGCAAGCTCGGGACAGACGAGACCCAGTACTTC.

This clone has just one count. The V call is TRBV6-1, the J call TRBJ2-5; 7 bases line up with TRBD1. With the DNA end fitting TRBJ2-7 better, the J assignment may be wrong. Germline V gene sequence: CDR1 MNHNS, CDR2 SASEGT. The CDR3 consists of 13 residues. The chain's CDR3 is CASSDQGAYEQYF. CDR3 DNA: TGTGCCAGCAGTGACCAGGGGGCCTACGAGCAGTACTTC.

A word on this clone: Other DNA sequences in this specimen translate into the identical CDR3. The gene calls are TRBV29-1 and TRBJ1-4, with D uncertain. This CDR3 comprises 12 residues. V gave up 4 bases and J gave up 7 bases, with 10 bases separating them. CDR1 SQVTM and CDR2 ANQGSEA come from the germline V gene. CDR3 protein: CSVGRAGEKLFF. The CDR3 DNA reads as TGCAGCGTTGGTCGAGCTGGTGAAAAACTGTTTTTT. Complete variable domain (other parts from reference TRBV29-1 and TRBJ1-4): SAVISQKPSRDICQRGTSLTIQCQVDSQVTMMFWYRQQPGQSLTLIATANQGSEATYESGFVIDKFPISRPNLTFSTLTVSNMSPEDSSIYLCSVGRAGEKLFFGSGTQLSVL.

The chain joins TRBV18 to TRBJ2-2, with D perhaps being TRBD1 or TRBD2 (5 bases each). The CDR3 sequence is 14 residues long. CDR1 is KGHSH and CDR2 is LQKENI in the germline V gene. With 5 bases removed from V and 2 bases from J, the gap between germline ends came to 9 bases. The CDR3 loop is CASSWDRNTGELFF. In nucleotides, the CDR3 is TGTGCCAGCTCATGGGACCGAAACACCGGGGAGCTGTTTTTT.

V usage is TRBV7-2 and J usage is TRBJ1-2, with D perhaps matching TRBD1 (6 bases). Between the trimmed V and J ends, which lost 2 bases and 6 bases, there was a span of 16 bases. The CDR3 extends over 15 amino acids. The germline V gene has CDR1 SGHTA and CDR2 FQGNSA. The DNA of the CDR3 is TGTGCCAGCAGCTTACAGGGGTCCTCCTTGGATGGCTACACCTTC. Its translation: CASSLQGSSLDGYTF.

The V and J genes are TRBV4-2 and TRBJ2-7; TRBD1 aligns across 9 bases. J was trimmed by 6 bases and V by 2 bases; bases with no gene match: 8. The CDR3 sequence is 15 residues long. In germline, CDR1 is LGHNA, CDR2 YNFKEQ. The CDR3 coding sequence is TGTGCCAGCAGCCAATCAGGGACAGGGAGGTCCGAGCAGTACTTC. Protein: CASSQSGTGRSEQYF.

V gene TRBV28 combines with J gene TRBJ2-1; 11 bases agree with TRBD2. The CDR3 covers 16 residues. The germline V gene has CDR1 MDHEN and CDR2 SYDVKM. Trimming cost V 2 bases and J 6 bases; bases outside gene matches: 6. The CDR3 region is CASSLGLAGGSNEQFF. The CDR3 coding sequence is TGTGCCAGCAGTTTAGGTCTAGCGGGAGGCTCCAATGAGCAGTTCTTC.

This clone was seen just once. This sequence joins TRBV7-3 and TRBJ2-3, with 9 bases that match TRBD2. The germline V gene encodes CDR1 SGHTA and CDR2 FQGTGA. The CDR3 loop spans 16 amino acids. V lost 4 bases and J lost 1; bases outside the gene matches: 6. CDR3 DNA sequence: TGTGCCAGCAGCTACTTAGCGGGAGCAGGCACAGATACGCAGTATTTT. Protein sequence: CASSYLAGAGTDTQYF.